Below, 26 T cell receptor beta chains from the same sample are listed, as sequenced in a study of T cells in Graves' hyperthyroidism and ophthalmopathy. The source material, RNA transcripts, was used to amplify TCR beta CDR3 regions. Carried out on the TCR CDR3, a first-round RT-PCR used the HTBI primer set. Each CDR3 protein gets one entry after TCRdb re-called the multiplex PCR reads with MiXCR. Seen here are 540,000 or so distinct CDR3 sequences, around 16% observed once, and the top ten hold around 7.5%. Sequenced: blood. These TCRs come from a woman younger than 45 with Graves' hyperthyroidism.

This clonotype was seen at least ten times. V gene TRBV5-1 combines with J gene TRBJ2-3; the match to TRBD2 covers 9 bases. From germline, CDR1 is SGHRS and CDR2 YFSETQ. V shed 4 bases and J 6 bases; nucleotides not matched to a gene: 12. The CDR3 is made up of 16 amino acids. CDR3 coding DNA: TGCGCCAGCAGCCGACAGACTAGCGGCTTTAGGGATACGCAGTATTTT. It translates to CASSRQTSGFRDTQYF.

The chain recombines TRBV30 with TRBJ1-2; D possibly corresponds to TRBD1 (6 bases). This CDR3 spans 16 amino acids. The germline V gene has CDR1 GTSNPN and CDR2 SVGIG (reference sequence). V was shortened by 3 bases and J by 2 bases, with 19 bases between the two germline ends. Here the CDR3 DNA reads TGTGCCTGGAGCCCCGCCTCGGGGGGCGCAAACTATGGCTACACCTTC. This gives the protein CAWSPASGGANYGYTF.

This clonotype showed up many times. The chain is built from TRBV5-1 and TRBJ2-1; D is perhaps TRBD1 (6 bases). Germline V gives CDR1 SGHRS, CDR2 YFSETQ. V lost 3 bases and J 9 bases, leaving 19 bases between the germline ends. The CDR3 is 15 residues long. CDR3 in amino acids: CASSSPEPQGPEQFF. The CDR3 nucleotides are TGCGCCAGCAGCTCACCGGAACCACAGGGACCTGAGCAGTTCTTC. Combining the CDR3 with reference TRBV5-1 and TRBJ2-1 gives the whole variable domain KAGVTQTPRYLIKTRGQQVTLSCSPISGHRSVSWYQQTPGQGLQFLFEYFSETQRNKGNFPGRFSGRQFSNSRSEMNVSTLELGDSALYLCASSSPEPQGPEQFFGPGTRLTVL.

This clonotype showed up just a few times. The rearrangement joins TRBV28 to TRBJ2-3; D possibly uses TRBD1 or TRBD2 (5 bases each). Deletions cut 1 base from V and 0 bases from J, with 11 bases between. CDR1 MDHEN and CDR2 SYDVKM come from the germline V gene. The CDR3 totals 16 residues. The CDR3 region has the DNA TGTGCCAGCAGTTTATCCGGGACGACTAGCACAGATACGCAGTATTTT. Its translation: CASSLSGTTSTDTQYF.

The V and J genes are TRBV4-1 and TRBJ1-1; 9 positions agree with TRBD1. V was pared by 0 bases and J by 8 bases, with 1 base of the junction left unmatched. The V gene's germline CDR1 is MGHRA and CDR2 YSYEKL. This CDR3 has 13 amino acids. DNA of the CDR3: TGCGCCAGCAGCCAAGAGGGACAGGGAGAAGCTTTCTTT. Translation: CASSQEGQGEAFF.

This clonotype was seen a few times. This sequence may be a read error, since a much larger clone differs from it by one base. The chain uses TRBV3-1 and TRBJ1-1; D is unresolved. The CDR3 length is 13 residues. The V gene's germline CDR1 is LGHDT and CDR2 YNNKEL (reference sequence). CDR3 in DNA: TGTGCCAGCGGAAGTGCTGGGTCCACTGAAGCTCTCTTT. As protein: CASGSAGSTEALF.

This clonotype was recorded many times. The DNA for the CDR3 is TGTGCCAGCAGGCAGAAAGCGGGAATAGGAGTTTCGGAGACCCAGTACTTC. As protein: CASRQKAGIGVSETQYF. This chain joins TRBV13 and TRBJ2-5; 7 bases line up with TRBD2. The CDR3 length is 17 residues. V was clipped by 6 bases and J by 5 bases; unmatched bases: 18. Germline lookup yields CDR1 PRHDT and CDR2 FYEKMQ (reference sequence).

Ten or more counts support this clonotype. The chain combines TRBV20-1 with TRBJ2-3, with a possible D match to TRBD2 (5 bases). This CDR3 is 13 amino acids long. Germline assignment: CDR1 DFQATT and CDR2 SNEGSKA (reference sequence). The CDR3 sequence is CSARGYETDTQYF. In DNA, the CDR3 is TGCAGCGCCAGAGGGTACGAGACGGATACGCAGTATTTT.

Ten or more counts support this clonotype. The chain employs TRBV7-9 and TRBJ2-7, with D uncertain. Trimming removed 5 bases at V and 3 bases at J, with 17 bases between. The CDR3 spans 15 residues. Germline-derived CDR1 and CDR2 are SEHNR and FQNEAQ (reference sequence). Here the CDR3 reads CASSRNTVGNYEQYF. Here the CDR3 DNA reads TGTGCCAGCAGCCGAAACACAGTGGGAAACTACGAGCAGTACTTC.

Many counts were recorded for this clonotype. The chain couples TRBV30 to TRBJ2-1; D gene unclear. The length of the CDR3 is 15 residues. Germline CDR1 is GTSNPN and CDR2 is SVGIG (reference sequence). Trimming pared 0 bases from V and 9 bases from J, leaving 18 bases between. For the CDR3, the DNA is TGTGCCTGGAGTGTACGGGCCCCCAGGTCAGCTGAGCAGTTCTTC. Translation: CAWSVRAPRSAEQFF.

This clonotype was observed at least ten times. This chain connects TRBV5-1 to TRBJ2-3, with 8 nucleotides matching TRBD2. Germline CDR1 and CDR2: SGHRS and YFSETQ. After removal of 4 bases from V and 5 bases from J, the junction contained 9 bases not matched to a gene. The CDR3 is 15 residues long. CDR3 protein: CASSLAGTRGDTQYF. CDR3 bases: TGCGCCAGCAGCCTCGCGGGGACTAGAGGAGATACGCAGTATTTT.

This clonotype showed up many times. The CDR3 loop is CASRGQGNTPNAGELFF. For the CDR3, the DNA is TGTGCCAGCAGAGGGCAGGGGAACACCCCTAATGCCGGGGAGCTGTTTTTT. This chain joins TRBV6-1 and TRBJ2-2; a weak D match, TRBD1 (6 bases). CDR3 length: 17 amino acids. Trimming removed 6 bases at V and 6 bases at J, with 23 bases between. Per the germline V gene, CDR1 is MNHNS and CDR2 is SASEGT.

Many counts were recorded for this clonotype. The J gene is TRBJ2-5, the V gene TRBV15, with TRBD1 identical over 10 bases. The CDR3 is made up of 15 amino acids. V lost 3 bases, J lost 5 bases, and 6 bases stayed unmatched. The V gene's germline CDR1 is LNHNV and CDR2 YYDKDF (reference sequence). The CDR3 DNA sequence: TGTGCCACCAGCAGTAGGACAGGGGGGTTCGAGACCCAGTACTTC. It is translated as CATSSRTGGFETQYF.

This clonotype was detected ten times or more. The V gene is TRBV27, the J gene TRBJ2-7, with TRBD2 matching over 10 bases. Germline trimming cut 2 bases from V and 3 bases from J; bases unmatched to any gene: 10. Looked up from germline, CDR1 is MNHEY and CDR2 is SMNVEV (reference sequence). The CDR3 sequence is 17 residues long. DNA for the CDR3: TGTGCCAGCAGTTTAAAACCCGCCCTAGCGGGAGTCTACGAGCAGTACTTC. This encodes CASSLKPALAGVYEQYF.

Ten or more counts support this clonotype. This chain links TRBV27 with TRBJ2-3, with D possibly called TRBD1 or TRBD2 (5 bases each). Trimming took 5 bases from V and 0 from J, leaving 12 bases between them. The CDR3 extends over 15 amino acids. The germline CDR1 and CDR2 sequences are MNHEY and SMNVEV (reference sequence). The CDR3 DNA reads as TGTGCCAGCAGTCTGGGGGTTTTGAGCACAGATACGCAGTATTTT. It is translated as CASSLGVLSTDTQYF.

This clonotype came up many times. This chain's CDR3 is CASSLAAGRFRLANEKLFF. In nucleotides, the CDR3 is TGCGCCAGCAGCTTGGCCGCAGGGCGGTTTCGGTTAGCTAATGAAAAACTGTTTTTT. J is TRBJ1-4 and V is TRBV5-1, with D perhaps TRBD1 (5 bases). Germline lookup yields CDR1 SGHRS and CDR2 YFSETQ. V was clipped by 0 bases and J by 3 bases, with 21 bases between them. This CDR3 spans 19 amino acids.

This clonotype has ten or more counts. The chain joins TRBV28 to TRBJ2-2, with no clear D. Germline assignment: CDR1 MDHEN and CDR2 SYDVKM. The ends were cut back, 8 bases at V and 9 bases at J, with 10 bases in the middle. The CDR3 contains 11 residues. The CDR3 reads CASQIRRELFF. The CDR3 region has the DNA TGTGCCAGCCAGATTAGGAGGGAGCTGTTTTTT.

This clonotype was detected many times. The rearrangement joins TRBV5-1 to TRBJ1-1; D may be TRBD1 (6 bases). This CDR3 is 14 amino acids long. Germline values: CDR1 SGHRS, CDR2 YFSETQ. V was cut by 1 base and J by 7 bases, with 14 bases left in between. The CDR3: CASSLSRGAVEAFF. CDR3 sequence (DNA): TGCGCCAGCAGCTTGTCCCGGGGGGCTGTTGAAGCTTTCTTT.

The rearrangement links TRBV28 to TRBJ1-5; 8 bases fit TRBD1. From germline, CDR1 is MDHEN and CDR2 SYDVKM. The CDR3 extends over 15 amino acids. V lost 3 bases, J lost 4 bases, and 5 bases stayed unmatched. The CDR3 DNA follows: TGTGCCAGCAGTTTTCTACAGGGGGATAATCAGCCCCAGCATTTT. Protein product: CASSFLQGDNQPQHF.

This clonotype has more than one count but fewer than ten. The chain employs TRBV9 and TRBJ1-6, with D uncertain. The CDR3 spans 12 residues. V lost 3 bases to trimming and J lost 9 bases, with 7 bases between them. Germline assignment: CDR1 SGDLS and CDR2 YYNGEE. In DNA form, the CDR3 reads TGTGCCAGCAGCGGTATAGGTTCACCCCTCCACTTT. Its translation is CASSGIGSPLHF.

This clonotype has ten or more counts. The rearrangement uses TRBV3-1 and TRBJ1-1; D is ambiguous. Germline V gives CDR1 LGHDT, CDR2 YNNKEL (reference sequence). This CDR3 is built from 13 residues. Trimming stripped 2 bases from V and 5 bases from J, with 9 bases between. The DNA of the CDR3 is TGTGCCAGCAGCCAACCAAGTGGGACTGAAGCTTTCTTT. It specifies CASSQPSGTEAFF. Full variable domain (remainder filled in from reference TRBV3-1 and TRBJ1-1): DTAVSQTPKYLVTQMGNDKSIKCEQNLGHDTMYWYKQDSKKFLKIMFSYNNKELIINETVPNRFSPKSPDKAHLNLHINSLELGDSAVYFCASSQPSGTEAFFGQGTRLTVV.

This clonotype occurred many times. The chain combines TRBV2 with TRBJ1-2; the match to TRBD1 covers 7 bases. Losses at the gene ends were 10 bases for V and 4 bases for J; bases not matched to a gene: 6. CDR3 length: 12 amino acids. Germline V gene data show CDR1 as SNHLY and CDR2 as FYNNEI. CDR3: CAKQGGAYGYTF. The DNA for the CDR3 is TGTGCCAAGCAGGGGGGGGCCTATGGCTACACCTTC.

Many counts were recorded for this clonotype. The chain recombines TRBV18 with TRBJ2-5, with 11 bases fitting TRBD2. J was trimmed by 4 bases and V by 3 bases; bases with no gene match: 4. CDR3 length: 15 residues. Germline CDR1 and CDR2: KGHSH and LQKENI. As DNA, the CDR3 is TGTGCCAGCTCACCGCTAGCGGGAGGAGTAGAGACCCAGTACTTC. Protein: CASSPLAGGVETQYF.

This clonotype has ten or more counts. V gene TRBV20-1 combines with J gene TRBJ1-3; unclear D gene. Germline V gene data show CDR1 as DFQATT and CDR2 as SNEGSKA (reference sequence). CDR3 length equals 15 residues. Trimming removed 0 bases at V and 6 bases at J, with 15 bases between. The CDR3 bases are TGCAGTGCTAGAGATCCTTCGCTGTCGCAAAACACCATATATTTT. Translated: CSARDPSLSQNTIYF.

This clonotype was picked up many times. This chain links TRBV13 with TRBJ2-7; D is undetermined. The CDR3 runs 14 residues. CDR1 and CDR2 from the germline V gene are PRHDT and FYEKMQ (reference sequence). Trimming stripped 4 bases from V and 1 base from J, with 11 bases between. CDR3 protein: CASSSAIVSYEQYF. The CDR3 DNA is TGTGCCAGCAGCTCAGCTATAGTTTCCTACGAGCAGTACTTC.

Only a few counts were recorded for this clonotype. The rearrangement uses TRBV20-1 and TRBJ2-5, with D tentatively TRBD1 (6 bases). Trimming shortened V by 6 bases and J by 5 bases, and 22 bases separated the two germline ends. The CDR3 runs to 15 residues. Germline V CDR1 and CDR2: DFQATT, SNEGSKA (reference sequence). In DNA form, the CDR3 reads TGCAGTGCCCCACACCCTATAGCGAGGGGGGAGACCCAGTACTTC. Residues: CSAPHPIARGETQYF.